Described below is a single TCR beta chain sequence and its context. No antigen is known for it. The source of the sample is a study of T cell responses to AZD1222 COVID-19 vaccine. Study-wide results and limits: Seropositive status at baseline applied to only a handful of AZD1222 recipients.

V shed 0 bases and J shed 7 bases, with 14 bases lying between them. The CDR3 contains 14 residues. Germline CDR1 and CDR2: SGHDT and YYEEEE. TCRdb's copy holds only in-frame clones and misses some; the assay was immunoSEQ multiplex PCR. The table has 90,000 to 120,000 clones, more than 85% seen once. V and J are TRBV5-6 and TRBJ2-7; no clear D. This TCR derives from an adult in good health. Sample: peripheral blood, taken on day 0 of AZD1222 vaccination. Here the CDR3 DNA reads TGTGCCAGCAGCTTGGGAAAGTACTCGGTAGAGCAGTACTTC. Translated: CASSLGKYSVEQYF. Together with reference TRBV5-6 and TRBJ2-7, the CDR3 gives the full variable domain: DAGVTQSPTHLIKTRGQQVTLRCSPKSGHDTVSWYQQALGQGPQFIFQYYEEEERQRGNFPDRFSGHQFPNYSSELNVNALLLGDSALYLCASSLGKYSVEQYFGPGTRLTVT.